This T cell receptor (beta chain) was obtained from a study of T cells in Graves' hyperthyroidism and ophthalmopathy. Study-wide results and caveats: Most clonotypes that expanded in the thyroid above 0.001 also showed up in blood. Model-based prediction identified ophthalmopathy a median roughly 5.9 months prior to its onset.

Individuals with ophthalmopathy presented a Clinical Activity Score of at least 3, a NOSPECS grade of at least 4 and a duration under 3 months. From RNA transcripts, TCR beta CDR3 regions were amplified. Initially, a first-round RT-PCR of the TCR CDR3 employed the HTBI primer set. TCRdb reprocessed the multiplex PCR reads with MiXCR, giving one entry per CDR3 protein. The table lists about half a million distinct CDR3 sequences, approximately 16% of them singletons. This clonotype was seen a handful of times. What it binds is not known. This TCR derives from a woman in her 30s with Graves' ophthalmopathy. Sequencing was performed on blood.

CDR3: CSAPRKLFF. CDR3 bases: TGCAGTGCCCCGAGAAAACTGTTTTTT. This chain connects TRBV20-1 to TRBJ1-4; D unresolved. Trimming removed 6 bases from V and 10 bases from J, with 6 bases in between. The CDR3 is made up of 9 amino acids. Germline CDR1 DFQATT, CDR2 SNEGSKA (reference sequence).